This T cell receptor beta chain was documented in a study of T-cell memory formation after mild COVID-19. 5'RACE with constant-segment primers yielded barcoded, UMI-tagged TCR alpha and TCR beta cDNA libraries. TCRdb reprocessed the 5' RACE reads via MiXCR and lists one record per CDR3 protein. Among 300,000 or so distinct CDR3 sequences, around 15% were seen once, and the ten largest hold about a fifth. Germline CDR1 reads SGHVS; CDR2 reads FNYEAQ. Trimming stripped 0 bases from V and 5 bases from J, with 10 bases between. CDR3 length: 15 residues. The receptor was isolated from a man younger than 35 who had mild COVID-19 (a few samples of this study predate the infection). Cell type and time point are not known. Sequencing was carried out using PBMCs or a T cell subset sorted from them (not recorded which). The rearrangement uses TRBV7-6 and TRBJ2-2; D perhaps matches TRBD2 (5 bases). The CDR3 reads CASSLAKLGTGELFF. In DNA form, the CDR3 reads TGTGCCAGCAGCTTAGCCAAACTAGGAACCGGGGAGCTGTTTTTT. Full variable domain (rest looked up from reference TRBV7-6 and TRBJ2-2): GAGVSQSPRYKVTKRGQDVALRCDPISGHVSLYWYRQALGQGPEFLTYFNYEAQQDKSGLPNDRFSAERPEGSISTLTIQRTEQRDSAMYRCASSLAKLGTGELFFGEGSRLTVL.